This T cell receptor beta chain was sequenced for a study of neurological immune-mediated disorders. The team produced cDNA through 5'RACE using 10-nucleotide random UMIs. TCRdb reprocessed the 5' RACE reads via MiXCR and lists one record per CDR3 protein. The sample yields approximately 130,000 distinct CDR3 sequences, about 3.4% seen once. This clonotype was counted many times. The CDR3 has 15 residues. V was cut by 1 base and J by 4 bases, with 13 bases left in between. The V gene is TRBV12-3 or TRBV12-4, the J gene TRBJ1-1, with D uncertain. The receptor's source is a woman in her 30s with multiple sclerosis. The sample was PBMCs. CDR3 sequence (DNA): TGTGCCAGCAGTTTAGAACCGATAAAGGGCACTGAAGCTTTCTTT. It codes for CASSLEPIKGTEAFF.